This is a list of T cell receptor beta chains from one sample in a study of shared T cell receptors in the human thymus. Sequenced by immunoSEQ multiplex PCR; TCRdb stores in-frame clones only, minus some. This sample has 500,000 to 550,000 clones, with around three quarters found just once. A further study also used this sample, focusing on human thymus T cells.

Sequenced: thymocytes. The receptor source for this set is a boy under three years old with a congenital heart defect. CDR3s include the opening cysteine and the closing phenylalanine or tryptophan. D genes are given only for firm matches. Size values are once, few and many counts, or a class for expanded clones, and some rows have none.

size	D	V	J	CDR3	DNA
.	.	TRBV11-2	TRBJ1-1	CASSLDTGSGHTEAFF	TGTGCCAGCAGCTTAGATACAGGGAGTGGGCACACTGAAGCTTTCTTT
.	.	TRBV21-1	TRBJ2-1	CASREGDRGDEQFF	TGTGCCAGCAGGGAGGGCGACCGGGGGGATGAGCAGTTCTTC
.	.	TRBV2	TRBJ1-5	CASIPDSYSNQPQHF	TGTGCCAGCATACCGGACAGTTATAGCAATCAGCCCCAGCATTTT
.	.	TRBV4-3	TRBJ2-7	CASSQKMAWGTYEQYF	TGCGCCAGCAGCCAAAAAATGGCCTGGGGCACCTACGAGCAGTACTTC
.	.	TRBV7-2	TRBJ2-1	CASSLVGRNEQFF	TGTGCCAGCAGCTTAGTAGGCAGGAATGAGCAGTTCTTC
.	.	TRBV4-2	TRBJ2-7	CASSQDYRGYEQYF	TGTGCCAGCAGCCAAGATTATAGGGGGTACGAGCAGTACTTC
.	.	TRBV10-3	TRBJ2-7	CAISEPAGGRHEQYF	TGTGCCATCAGTGAGCCGGCCGGGGGGCGACACGAGCAGTACTTC
.	TRBD2	TRBV27	TRBJ2-3	CASSLSGGLAGSTDTQYF	TGTGCCAGCAGTTTGAGTGGGGGACTAGCGGGGAGCACAGATACGCAGTATTTT
.	.	TRBV29-1	TRBJ2-3	CSLGWAPVADTQYF	TGCAGCCTTGGTTGGGCCCCGGTCGCAGATACGCAGTATTTT
.	TRBD2	TRBV25-1	TRBJ2-5	CASSGGLAGRQETQYF	TGTGCCAGCAGTGGGGGACTAGCGGGACGGCAAGAGACCCAGTACTTC
few	TRBD1	TRBV4-1	TRBJ1-4	CASSQDGGQTATNEKLFF	TGCGCCAGCAGCCAAGATGGGGGACAGACCGCAACTAATGAAAAACTGTTTTTT
.	.	TRBV30	TRBJ2-7	CAWSARTNGVCSYEQYF	TGTGCCTGGAGTGCTCGGACTAACGGGGTATGCTCCTACGAGCAGTACTTC
.	TRBD1	TRBV7-2	TRBJ2-3	CASRPGGPDTQYF	TGTGCCAGCAGGCCAGGGGGTCCAGATACGCAGTATTTT
.	TRBD2	TRBV28	TRBJ2-3	CASSVSGRGADTQYF	TGTGCCAGCAGTGTTAGCGGGAGGGGGGCAGATACGCAGTATTTT
.	.	TRBV5-4	TRBJ2-1	CASSLWVPRVQGNEQFF	TGTGCCAGCAGCTTGTGGGTCCCCAGGGTGCAGGGTAATGAGCAGTTCTTC
.	.	TRBV10-3	TRBJ1-2	CAIPPGAETNYGYTF	TGTGCCATCCCCCCAGGGGCGGAAACCAACTATGGCTACACCTTC
.	TRBD2	TRBV4-2	TRBJ2-5	CASSQWDYISGETQYF	TGTGCCAGCAGCCAATGGGACTACATCAGTGGGGAGACCCAGTACTTC
.	.	TRBV6-1	TRBJ2-1	CASSGDPRRGSFREQFF	TGTGCCAGCAGTGGAGATCCCCGAAGGGGCTCGTTTCGGGAGCAGTTCTTC
.	.	TRBV7-6	TRBJ2-7	CASSLVNPSYEQYF	TGTGCCAGCAGCCTAGTTAATCCCTCCTACGAGCAGTACTTC
.	.	TRBV28	TRBJ2-7	CASGRPSSIYEQYF	TGTGCCAGCGGACGGCCTAGCAGTATCTACGAGCAGTACTTC
.	.	TRBV25-1	TRBJ1-4	CASSASRQGWEKLFF	TGTGCCAGCAGTGCCTCAAGGCAGGGTTGGGAAAAACTGTTTTTT
.	TRBD2	TRBV4-3	TRBJ2-1	CASSQELRWTSGRRDEQFF	TGCGCCAGCAGCCAAGAGCTAAGATGGACTAGCGGGAGACGGGATGAGCAGTTCTTC
.	TRBD2	TRBV28	TRBJ2-5	CASTGLAGIIWRGETQYF	TGTGCCAGCACCGGGCTAGCGGGAATAATTTGGAGGGGGGAGACCCAGTACTTC
.	TRBD2	TRBV6-7	TRBJ2-3	CASSYPPGLVVTDTQYF	TGTGCCAGCAGTTACCCCCCGGGACTAGTCGTCACAGATACGCAGTATTTT